This T cell receptor beta chain was retrieved from a study of sequential checkpoint blockade in melanoma. Trimming cost V 6 bases and J 5 bases; bases outside gene matches: 19. Germline loops: CDR1 MNHEY, CDR2 SMNVEV (reference sequence). This CDR3 is 17 amino acids long. Treatment noted: randomized to nivolumab then ipilimumab (arm A) or the reverse (arm B). Live CD3+CD8+ CD19− CD56− cells were sorted from PBMCs. TCRdb keeps only in-frame clones here, not all; method: immunoSEQ multiplex PCR. The sample contains around 11,000 clones, around 75% of which appear only once. The source material was CD8+ T cells sorted from blood (inferred from file names), sampled from a patient given nivolumab and ipilimumab in sequence. The receptor's source is a human donor with melanoma. This rearrangement joins TRBV27 to TRBJ2-7; 7 bases line up with TRBD2. The CDR3 reads CASSRSGRGTINDEQYF. The CDR3, as DNA: TGTGCCAGCAGCCGGTCGGGGCGCGGGACTATTAACGACGAGCAGTACTTC.